The clone carrying this T cell receptor beta chain came up once. This sample is part of a study of OX40 agonist ivuxolimab in advanced cancers. The data were produced by immunoSEQ multiplex PCR, yet TCRdb's version contains in-frame clones alone and is incomplete. Of 55,000 to 70,000 clones detected, 70% to 90% appear once; the ten largest clones hold about 1.3%. Looked up from germline, CDR1 is SGHRS and CDR2 is YFSETQ. Trimming stripped 0 bases from V and 7 bases from J, with 8 bases between. This CDR3 contains 13 residues. V is TRBV5-1 and J is TRBJ1-5, with TRBD1 as a possible D gene (5 bases). The specimen was CD4+ or CD8+ T cells sorted from blood, collected in a trial of the OX40 agonist ivuxolimab. The receptor was isolated from an adult with an advanced solid tumor such as melanoma, head and neck, liver or kidney cancer. CDR3 in DNA: TGCGCCAGCAGCTTGGAAGGGGTCCAGCCCCAGCATTTT. Protein product: CASSLEGVQPQHF.